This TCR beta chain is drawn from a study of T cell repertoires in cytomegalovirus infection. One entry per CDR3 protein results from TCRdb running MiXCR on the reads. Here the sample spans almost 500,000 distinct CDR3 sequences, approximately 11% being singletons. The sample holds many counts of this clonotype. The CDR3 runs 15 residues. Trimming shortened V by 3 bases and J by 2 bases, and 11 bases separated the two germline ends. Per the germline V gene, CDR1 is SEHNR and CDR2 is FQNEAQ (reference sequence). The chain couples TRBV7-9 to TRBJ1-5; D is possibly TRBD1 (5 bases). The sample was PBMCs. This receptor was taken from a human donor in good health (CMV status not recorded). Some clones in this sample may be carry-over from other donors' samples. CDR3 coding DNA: TGTGCCAGCAGCTTGGGGGTGATGGGCAATCAGCCCCAGCATTTT. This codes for CASSLGVMGNQPQHF.